The clone carrying this TCR beta chain has only a few counts. The antigen is not known. RNA extraction and reverse transcription yielded cDNA as sequencing template. The table came from immunoSEQ multiplex PCR; TCRdb's copy has only in-frame clones and leaves some out. The sample holds 110,000 or so clones, approximately 58% seen once. The data belong to a study of CD8+ T cells in alopecia areata. General study results and limits: Alphabeta T cells residing in normal skin are also sequenced in scalp samples. Normal scalp showed lower clonality than lesional scalp, especially alopecia totalis/universalis.

The specimen was CD4+ T cells sorted from blood. This TCR was sampled from a human donor in good health.

CDR3 region: CAWTIGQGEAFF. The CDR3 DNA sequence: TGTGCCTGGACTATAGGACAGGGGGAAGCTTTCTTT. V is TRBV30 and J is TRBJ1-1; the match to TRBD1 covers 9 bases. After removal of 4 bases from V and 8 bases from J, the junction contained 5 bases not matched to a gene. CDR3 size: 12 residues. Per germline, CDR1 GTSNPN and CDR2 SVGIG (reference sequence).